A single sample is the source of the 14 T cell receptor beta chains below, sequenced in a study of cytomegalovirus exposure and HLA in healthy donors (dated by TCRdb to the late 2010s). The library relied on the immunoSEQ multiplex PCR assay. The multiplex PCR relied on a mix of 60 forward primers for TCR Vbeta segments and 13 reverse primers for TCR Jbeta segments. Imported from immuneACCESS, the table was reduced by TCRdb to in-frame sequences with V and J called. These copies leave out some clones; in studies compared against another copy, an unresolved V gene accounts for under half, and the cause of the remainder is not known. The sample contains about 98,000 clones, about 81% of them found a single time. The leading ten clones occupy 1.4% of the sample. Source material: PBMCs. These receptors came from a middle-aged man in good health and CMV-seronegative.

The V gene is TRBV27, the J gene TRBJ2-5; 9 bases align to TRBD1. Germline loops: CDR1 MNHEY, CDR2 SMNVEV (reference sequence). The CDR3 runs 14 residues. V shed 6 bases and J 5 bases; nucleotides not matched to a gene: 7. In DNA form, the CDR3 reads TGTGCCAGCAGACGACAGGGGGATCGGGAGACCCAGTACTTC. Amino acids: CASRRQGDRETQYF.

CDR3 coding DNA: TGTGCCAGCAGCTTGGGGACACCATATAGCAATCAGCCCCAGCATTTT. Translation: CASSLGTPYSNQPQHF. This chain joins TRBV7-6 and TRBJ1-5, with TRBD1 as a possible D gene (6 bases). There are 16 residues in the CDR3. Germline V gives CDR1 SGHVS, CDR2 FNYEAQ. Trimming left V 3 bases short and J 0 bases short, with 12 bases between.

This clone was found a few times. This chain links TRBV27 with TRBJ2-2; the D gene is possibly TRBD1 (6 bases). Trimming removed 5 bases from V and 2 bases from J, with 9 bases in between. CDR3 size: 14 residues. Per germline, CDR1 MNHEY and CDR2 SMNVEV (reference sequence). The CDR3 reads CASSGTINTGELFF. CDR3 nucleotide sequence: TGTGCCAGCAGTGGGACAATAAACACCGGGGAGCTGTTTTTT.

The V and J genes are TRBV10-1 and TRBJ1-1; D possibly corresponds to TRBD1 (5 bases). V was pared by 5 bases and J by 3 bases, with 10 bases between. This CDR3 spans 13 amino acids. Germline CDR1 is WNHNN and CDR2 is SYGVQD (reference sequence). The CDR3 DNA sequence: TGCGCCAGCAGTTTTGACAGCTACACTGAAGCTTTCTTT. Residues: CASSFDSYTEAFF.

This chain links TRBV7-3 with TRBJ1-5, with no clear D. CDR3 length: 15 residues. Looked up from germline, CDR1 is SGHTA and CDR2 is FQGTGA. V shed 1 base and J shed 2 bases, with 9 bases lying between them. The chain's CDR3 is CASSLSGAGNQPQHF. The CDR3, as DNA: TGTGCCAGCAGCTTAAGTGGCGCGGGCAATCAGCCCCAGCATTTT.

The chain combines TRBV7-2 with TRBJ2-1; D possibly corresponds to TRBD1 (6 bases). The germline V and J ends were trimmed by 5 bases and 3 bases, with 14 bases remaining between them. CDR1 and CDR2 from the germline V gene are SGHTA and FQGNSA. The CDR3 loop spans 15 amino acids. CDR3 amino acids: CASSIGPDSYNEQFF. CDR3 sequence (DNA): TGTGCCAGCAGCATTGGCCCGGACAGCTACAATGAGCAGTTCTTC.

The J gene is TRBJ2-3, the V gene TRBV11-3, with TRBD1 matching 8 bases. From germline, CDR1 is SGHNT and CDR2 YENEEA. The CDR3 extends over 16 amino acids. J lost 4 bases, V lost 3 bases, and 9 bases had no gene match. The CDR3 coding sequence is TGTGCCAGCAGCTTGGGTGGACAGGGCGTTTCAGATACGCAGTATTTT. Its protein product is CASSLGGQGVSDTQYF.

The genes are TRBV11-2 and TRBJ1-2; 7 nucleotides agree with TRBD1. The CDR3 spans 13 residues. The junction had 5 bases not matched to a gene; V was cut back by 6 bases and J by 4 bases. The germline gives CDR1 SGHAT, CDR2 FQNNGV. The DNA of the CDR3 is TGTGCCAGCAGTCGGACAGGATCCTATGGCTACACCTTC. It specifies CASSRTGSYGYTF.

This clone was observed a single time. The chain uses TRBV6-5 and TRBJ1-5, with D possibly being TRBD1 (6 bases). There are 13 residues in the CDR3. Germline CDR1 and CDR2: MNHEY and SVGAGI. Trimming stripped 8 bases from V and 6 bases from J, with 14 bases between. The CDR3 loop reads CASDPTGLQPQHF. The CDR3 DNA reads as TGTGCCAGCGACCCGACAGGACTTCAGCCCCAGCATTTT.

Points on this clone: Germline is not matched at one junction end, which may reflect a read error. J is TRBJ1-3 and V is TRBV7-9; D gene unclear. This CDR3 comprises 17 residues. In germline, CDR1 is SEHNR, CDR2 FQNEAQ (reference sequence). The CDR3 region is CSSSARLERSSGNTIYF. For the CDR3, the DNA is TGTTCCAGCAGCGCCCGGTTAGAAAGGAGCTCTGGAAACACCATATATTTT.

The chain recombines TRBV5-1 with TRBJ1-1; 8 bases fit TRBD1. CDR3 length equals 15 residues. Germline loops: CDR1 SGHRS, CDR2 YFSETQ. The V and J ends lost 2 bases and 2 bases, in that order; junction bases with no gene match: 5. The CDR3 sequence: CASSFSRGLNTEAFF. CDR3 nucleotides: TGCGCCAGCAGCTTCTCCAGGGGGCTCAACACTGAAGCTTTCTTT. Full variable domain (rest looked up from reference TRBV5-1 and TRBJ1-1): KAGVTQTPRYLIKTRGQQVTLSCSPISGHRSVSWYQQTPGQGLQFLFEYFSETQRNKGNFPGRFSGRQFSNSRSEMNVSTLELGDSALYLCASSFSRGLNTEAFFGQGTRLTVV.

The genes are TRBV10-3 and TRBJ2-7; tentatively, D is TRBD2 (6 bases). CDR1 is ENHRY and CDR2 is SYGVKD in the germline V gene. CDR3 length equals 13 residues. Trimming took 7 bases from V and 2 from J, leaving 12 bases between them. The CDR3 DNA sequence: TGTGCCATCATGGAGGGCTCAACCTACGAGCAGTACTTC. Translated, it gives CAIMEGSTYEQYF.

This chain uses TRBV7-9 with TRBJ1-2, with D maybe TRBD1 (6 bases). The length of the CDR3 is 14 residues. Trimming removed 5 bases from V and 8 bases from J, with 18 bases in between. The germline V gene encodes CDR1 SEHNR and CDR2 FQNEAQ (reference sequence). The CDR3 spells CASSPQGPFEGYTF. CDR3 coding DNA: TGTGCCAGCAGCCCGCAGGGGCCTTTCGAGGGCTACACCTTC.

The chain uses TRBV6-1 and TRBJ1-5, with a weak D call TRBD1 (5 bases). In germline, CDR1 is MNHNS, CDR2 SASEGT. The CDR3 spans 14 residues. V was pared by 5 bases and J by 7 bases, with 15 bases between. The DNA of the CDR3 is TGTGCCAGCAGTCCGGGGCTGGGGGGGCAGCCCCAGCATTTT. As protein: CASSPGLGGQPQHF.